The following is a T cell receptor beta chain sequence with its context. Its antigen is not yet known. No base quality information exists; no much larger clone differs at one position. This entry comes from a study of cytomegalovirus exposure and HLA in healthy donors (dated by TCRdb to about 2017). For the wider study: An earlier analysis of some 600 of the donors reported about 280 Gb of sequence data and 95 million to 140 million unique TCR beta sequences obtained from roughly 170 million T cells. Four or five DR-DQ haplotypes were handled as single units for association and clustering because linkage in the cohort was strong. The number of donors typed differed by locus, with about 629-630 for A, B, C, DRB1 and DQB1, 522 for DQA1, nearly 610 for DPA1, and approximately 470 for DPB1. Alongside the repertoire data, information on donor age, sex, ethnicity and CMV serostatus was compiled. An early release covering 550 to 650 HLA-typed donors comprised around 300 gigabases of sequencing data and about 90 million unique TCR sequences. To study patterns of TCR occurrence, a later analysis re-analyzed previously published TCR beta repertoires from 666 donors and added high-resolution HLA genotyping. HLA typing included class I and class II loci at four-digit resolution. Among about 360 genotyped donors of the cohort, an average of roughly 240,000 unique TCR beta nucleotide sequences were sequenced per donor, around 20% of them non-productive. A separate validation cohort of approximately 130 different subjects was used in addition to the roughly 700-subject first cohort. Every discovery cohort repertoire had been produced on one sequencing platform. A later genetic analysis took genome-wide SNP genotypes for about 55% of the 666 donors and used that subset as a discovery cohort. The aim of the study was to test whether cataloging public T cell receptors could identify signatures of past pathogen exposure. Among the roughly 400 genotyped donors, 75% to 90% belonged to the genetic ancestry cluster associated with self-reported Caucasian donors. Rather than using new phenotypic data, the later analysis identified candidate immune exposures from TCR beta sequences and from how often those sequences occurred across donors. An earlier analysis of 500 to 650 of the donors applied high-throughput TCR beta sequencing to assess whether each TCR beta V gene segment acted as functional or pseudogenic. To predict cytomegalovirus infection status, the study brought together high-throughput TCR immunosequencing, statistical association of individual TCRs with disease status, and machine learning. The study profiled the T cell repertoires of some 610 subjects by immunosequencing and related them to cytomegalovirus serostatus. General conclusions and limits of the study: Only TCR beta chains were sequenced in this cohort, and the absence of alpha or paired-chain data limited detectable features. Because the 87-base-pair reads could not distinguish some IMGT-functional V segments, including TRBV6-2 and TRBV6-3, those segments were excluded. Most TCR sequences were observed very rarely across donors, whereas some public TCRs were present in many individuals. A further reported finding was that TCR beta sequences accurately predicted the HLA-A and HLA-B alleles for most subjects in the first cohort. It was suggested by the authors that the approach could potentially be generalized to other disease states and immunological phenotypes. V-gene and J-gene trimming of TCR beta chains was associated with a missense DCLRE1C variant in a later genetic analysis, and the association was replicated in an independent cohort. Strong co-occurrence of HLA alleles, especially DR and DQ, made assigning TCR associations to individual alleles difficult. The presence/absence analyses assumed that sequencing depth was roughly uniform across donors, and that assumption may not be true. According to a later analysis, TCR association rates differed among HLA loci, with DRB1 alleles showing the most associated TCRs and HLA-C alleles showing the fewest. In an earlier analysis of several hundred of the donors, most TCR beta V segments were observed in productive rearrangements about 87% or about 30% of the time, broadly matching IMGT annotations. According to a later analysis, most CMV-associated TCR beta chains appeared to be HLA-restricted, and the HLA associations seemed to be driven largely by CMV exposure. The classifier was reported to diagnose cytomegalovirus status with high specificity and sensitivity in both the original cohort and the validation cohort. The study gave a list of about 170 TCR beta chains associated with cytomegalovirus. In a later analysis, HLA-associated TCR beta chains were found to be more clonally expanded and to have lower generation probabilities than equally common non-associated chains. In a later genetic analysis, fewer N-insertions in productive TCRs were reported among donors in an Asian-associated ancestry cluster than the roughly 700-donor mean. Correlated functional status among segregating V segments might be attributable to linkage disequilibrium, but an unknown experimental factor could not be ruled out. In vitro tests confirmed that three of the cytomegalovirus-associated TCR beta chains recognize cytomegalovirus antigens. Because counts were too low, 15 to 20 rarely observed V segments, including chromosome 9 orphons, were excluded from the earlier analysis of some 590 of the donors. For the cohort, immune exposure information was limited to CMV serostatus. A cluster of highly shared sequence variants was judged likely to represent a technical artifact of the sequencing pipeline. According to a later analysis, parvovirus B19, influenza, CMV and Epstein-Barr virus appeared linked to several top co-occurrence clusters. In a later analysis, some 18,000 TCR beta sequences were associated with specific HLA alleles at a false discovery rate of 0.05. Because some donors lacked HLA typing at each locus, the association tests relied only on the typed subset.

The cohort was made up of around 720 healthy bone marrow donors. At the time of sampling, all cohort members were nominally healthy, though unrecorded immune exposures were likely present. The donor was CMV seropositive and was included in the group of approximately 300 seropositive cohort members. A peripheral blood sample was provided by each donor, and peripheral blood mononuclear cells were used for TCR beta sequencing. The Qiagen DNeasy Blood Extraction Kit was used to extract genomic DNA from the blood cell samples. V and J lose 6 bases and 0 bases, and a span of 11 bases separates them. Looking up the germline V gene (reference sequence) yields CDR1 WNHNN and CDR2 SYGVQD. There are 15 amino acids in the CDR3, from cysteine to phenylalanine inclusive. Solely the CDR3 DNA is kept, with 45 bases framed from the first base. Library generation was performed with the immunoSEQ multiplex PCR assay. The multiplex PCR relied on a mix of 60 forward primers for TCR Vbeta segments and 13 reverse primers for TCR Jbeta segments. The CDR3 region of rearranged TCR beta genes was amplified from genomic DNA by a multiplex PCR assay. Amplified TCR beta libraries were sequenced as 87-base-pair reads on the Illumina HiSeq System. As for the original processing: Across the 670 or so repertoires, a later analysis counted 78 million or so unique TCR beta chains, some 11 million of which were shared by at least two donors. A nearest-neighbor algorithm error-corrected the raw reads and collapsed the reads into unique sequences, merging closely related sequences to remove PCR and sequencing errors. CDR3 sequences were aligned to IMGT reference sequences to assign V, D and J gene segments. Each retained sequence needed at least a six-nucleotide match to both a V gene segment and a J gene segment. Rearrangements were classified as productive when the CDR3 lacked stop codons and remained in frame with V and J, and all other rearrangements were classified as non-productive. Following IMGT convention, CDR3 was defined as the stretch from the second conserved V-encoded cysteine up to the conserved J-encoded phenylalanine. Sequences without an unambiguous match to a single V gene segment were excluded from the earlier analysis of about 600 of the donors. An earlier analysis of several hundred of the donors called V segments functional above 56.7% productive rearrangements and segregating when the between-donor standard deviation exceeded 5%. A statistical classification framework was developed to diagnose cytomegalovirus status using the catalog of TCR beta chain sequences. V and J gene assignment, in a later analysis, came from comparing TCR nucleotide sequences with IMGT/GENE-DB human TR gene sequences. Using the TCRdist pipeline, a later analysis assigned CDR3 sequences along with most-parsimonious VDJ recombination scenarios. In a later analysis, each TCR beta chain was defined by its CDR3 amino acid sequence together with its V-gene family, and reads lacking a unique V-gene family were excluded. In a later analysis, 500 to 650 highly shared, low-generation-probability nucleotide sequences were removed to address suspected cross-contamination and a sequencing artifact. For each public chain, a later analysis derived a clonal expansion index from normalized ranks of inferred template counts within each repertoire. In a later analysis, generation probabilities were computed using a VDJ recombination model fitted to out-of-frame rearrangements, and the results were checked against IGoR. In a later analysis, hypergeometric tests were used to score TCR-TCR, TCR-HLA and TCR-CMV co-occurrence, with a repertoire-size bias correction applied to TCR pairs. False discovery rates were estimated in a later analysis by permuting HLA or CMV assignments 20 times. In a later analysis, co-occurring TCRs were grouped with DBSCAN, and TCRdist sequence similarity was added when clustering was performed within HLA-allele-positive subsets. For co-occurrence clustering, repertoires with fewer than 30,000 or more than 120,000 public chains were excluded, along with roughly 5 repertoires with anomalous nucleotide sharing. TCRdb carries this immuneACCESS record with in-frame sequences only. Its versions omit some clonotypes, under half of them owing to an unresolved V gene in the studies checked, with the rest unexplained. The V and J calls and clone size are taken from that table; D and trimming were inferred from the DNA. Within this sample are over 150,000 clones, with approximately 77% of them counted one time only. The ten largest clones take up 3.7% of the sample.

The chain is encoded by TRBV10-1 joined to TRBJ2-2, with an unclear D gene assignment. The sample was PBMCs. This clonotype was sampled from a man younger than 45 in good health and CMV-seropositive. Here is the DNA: TGCGCCAGCAGGTCGCAGTCCTCGAACACCGGGGAGCTGTTTTTT. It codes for CASRSQSSNTGELFF.